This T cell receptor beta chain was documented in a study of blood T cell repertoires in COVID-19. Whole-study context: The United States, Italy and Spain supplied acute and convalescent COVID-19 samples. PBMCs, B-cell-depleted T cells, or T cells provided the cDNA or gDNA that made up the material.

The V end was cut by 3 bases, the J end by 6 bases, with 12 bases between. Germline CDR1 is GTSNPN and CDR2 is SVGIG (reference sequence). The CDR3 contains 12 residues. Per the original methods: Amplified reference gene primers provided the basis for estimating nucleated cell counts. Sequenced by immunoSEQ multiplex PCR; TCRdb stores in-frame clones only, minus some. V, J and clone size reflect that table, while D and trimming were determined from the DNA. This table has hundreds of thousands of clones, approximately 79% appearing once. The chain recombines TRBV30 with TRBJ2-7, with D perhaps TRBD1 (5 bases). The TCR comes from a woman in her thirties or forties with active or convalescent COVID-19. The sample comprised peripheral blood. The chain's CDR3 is CAWRIGAGEQYF. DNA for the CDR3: TGTGCCTGGAGAATAGGGGCAGGCGAGCAGTACTTC.